The 29 T cell receptor beta chains reported below all come from one sample, sequenced in a study of blood T cells in healthy people across ages. The authors ran a second PCR of roughly 6 to 12 cycles using a sample-barcoded 5' primer and a J-beta primer mix. A single record per CDR3 protein comes from TCRdb applying MiXCR to the 5' RACE reads. The sample yields hundreds of thousands of distinct CDR3 sequences, around 62% seen once. The specimen sequenced was blood. These receptors came from a man younger than 40 in good health.

In this sample, this clonotype turned up a few times. The rearrangement uses TRBV6-6 and TRBJ2-3; 14 positions match TRBD2. This CDR3 region has 17 residues. J gave up 7 bases and V 0 bases, and 6 bases lay outside the gene matches. The germline V gene encodes CDR1 MNHNY and CDR2 SVGAGI (reference sequence). The CDR3 DNA follows: TGTGCCAGCAGTTACTCGACTAGCGGGGGGGCCTTGAATACGCAGTATTTT. Amino acids: CASSYSTSGGALNTQYF.

The chain employs TRBV2 and TRBJ2-5; D unresolved. Trimming removed 7 bases at V and 2 bases at J, with 8 bases between. Germline values: CDR1 SNHLY, CDR2 FYNNEI. The CDR3 has 12 amino acids. The CDR3 coding sequence is TGTGCCAGCAATGGGGTTCAAGAGACCCAGTACTTC. Translated: CASNGVQETQYF.

V is TRBV9 and J is TRBJ2-1, with D perhaps matching TRBD2 (7 bases). V lost 9 bases to trimming and J lost 4 bases, with 17 bases between them. Germline V CDR1 and CDR2: SGDLS, YYNGEE. The CDR3 consists of 14 residues. For the CDR3, the DNA is TGTGCCATGGGGGGGGGGCCACCATACAATGAGCAGTTCTTC. Protein sequence: CAMGGGPPYNEQFF.

The gene calls are TRBV5-5 and TRBJ2-7; 8 bases line up with TRBD2. In germline, CDR1 is SGHKS, CDR2 YYEKEE (reference sequence). The length of the CDR3 is 15 residues. V was pared by 1 base and J by 7 bases, with 10 bases of the junction left unmatched. The CDR3 DNA follows: TGTGCCAGCAGCTTGACTAGCGGAAATCACAATGAGCAGTACTTC. Protein: CASSLTSGNHNEQYF. The full variable domain, rest sourced from reference TRBV5-5 and TRBJ2-7, is DAGVTQSPTHLIKTRGQQVTLRCSPISGHKSVSWYQQVLGQGPQFIFQYYEKEERGRGNFPDRFSARQFPNYSSELNVNALLLGDSALYLCASSLTSGNHNEQYFGPGTRLTVT.

This clonotype was observed a few times. V and J are TRBV29-1 and TRBJ2-1; perhaps TRBD1 as D (6 bases). The CDR3 has 14 residues. Trimming pared 4 bases from V and 2 bases from J, leaving 12 bases between. Germline CDR1 is SQVTM and CDR2 is ANQGSEA. Here the CDR3 DNA reads TGCAGCGTTGTTGTCGGGACAACCTACAATGAGCAGTTCTTC. Protein: CSVVVGTTYNEQFF.

The gene calls are TRBV7-2 and TRBJ2-7; D is unresolved. CDR3 length equals 15 residues. V shed 1 base and J shed 3 bases, with 13 bases lying between them. CDR1 SGHTA and CDR2 FQGNSA come from the germline V gene. CDR3 coding DNA: TGTGCCAGCAGCTTAGTTCAAGGCGGACGCTACGAGCAGTACTTC. Its protein product is CASSLVQGGRYEQYF.

The chain links TRBV9 to TRBJ1-2; 9 bases fit TRBD1. The CDR3 is 13 amino acids. Germline V gene sequence: CDR1 SGDLS, CDR2 YYNGEE. The V segment lost 5 bases and the J segment 6 bases; nucleotides outside the gene matches: 5. The CDR3 protein is CASRPRQGDGYTF. CDR3 DNA sequence: TGTGCCAGCAGACCACGACAGGGGGATGGCTACACCTTC.

This chain links TRBV2 with TRBJ2-1; D is undetermined. This CDR3 is built from 13 residues. The V gene's germline CDR1 is SNHLY and CDR2 FYNNEI. The V and J ends lost 7 bases and 2 bases respectively, with 9 bases between them. The CDR3 nucleotides are TGTGCCAGCACCCCATGGACCTACAATGAGCAGTTCTTC. Encoded protein: CASTPWTYNEQFF.

The J gene is TRBJ2-7, the V gene TRBV28; possibly TRBD1 or TRBD2 for D (5 bases each). The CDR3 runs to 16 residues. Germline loops: CDR1 MDHEN, CDR2 SYDVKM. Trimming took off 3 bases at V and 0 bases at J, with 15 bases between the two ends. The CDR3 loop is CASSFRGPINSYEQYF. As DNA, the CDR3 is TGTGCCAGCAGTTTCCGGGGCCCAATTAACTCCTACGAGCAGTACTTC.

There are a few counts of this clonotype. CDR3 protein: CSVEEGADEQYF. CDR3 sequence (DNA): TGCAGCGTTGAAGAGGGAGCGGACGAGCAGTACTTC. The chain joins TRBV29-1 to TRBJ2-5, with a possible D match to TRBD2 (5 bases). The J call may be wrong; the DNA end is better matched by TRBJ2-7. CDR3 size: 12 residues. Germline CDR1 and CDR2: SQVTM and ANQGSEA.

The rearrangement joins TRBV14 to TRBJ2-5; 7 bases agree with TRBD1. Germline CDR1 and CDR2: SGHDN and FVKESK. Germline trimming cut 4 bases from V and 0 bases from J; bases unmatched to any gene: 11. The CDR3 has 17 residues. The chain's CDR3 is CASSRFGGRGYQETQYF. The CDR3 coding sequence is TGTGCCAGCAGCCGGTTCGGAGGCAGGGGGTACCAAGAGACCCAGTACTTC.

This chain joins TRBV5-6 and TRBJ2-6; TRBD2 aligns across 8 bases. Germline V lookup: CDR1 SGHDT, CDR2 YYEEEE. The trim removed 2 bases at V and 2 bases at J, leaving 12 bases unmatched. The CDR3 contains 19 residues. This CDR3 is CASSFPRREGQTGANVLTF. DNA for the CDR3: TGTGCCAGCAGCTTTCCCCGACGGGAGGGTCAGACTGGGGCCAACGTCCTGACTTTC.

This clonotype has ten or more counts. The chain has TRBV9 and TRBJ2-7; TRBD1 is a possible D gene (6 bases). Germline lookup yields CDR1 SGDLS and CDR2 YYNGEE. The CDR3 sequence is 14 residues long. V gave up 0 bases and J gave up 1 base, with 8 bases separating them. The CDR3 region has the DNA TGTGCCAGCAGCGTAGGGACAGATTCCTACGAGCAGTACTTC. It specifies CASSVGTDSYEQYF.

The chain has TRBV12-3 or TRBV12-4 and TRBJ2-3, with TRBD1 identical over 7 bases. This CDR3 contains 17 residues. The junction had 12 bases not matched to a gene; V was cut back by 6 bases and J by 0 bases. CDR3 nucleotides: TGTGCCAGCAGGTCCCCCACAGACAGGGCGAGCACAGATACGCAGTATTTT. Protein sequence: CASRSPTDRASTDTQYF.

The chain couples TRBV29-1 to TRBJ2-3; D gene unclear. The V gene lost 4 bases and the J gene lost 11 bases, with 10 bases spanning the gap. The length of the CDR3 is 10 residues. In germline, CDR1 is SQVTM, CDR2 ANQGSEA. CDR3 nucleotide sequence: TGCAGCGTTGGTTACCCAATGCAGTATTTT. Its translation: CSVGYPMQYF.

This clonotype was observed a handful of times. The chain carries TRBV4-3 and TRBJ2-1, with D tentatively TRBD2 (6 bases). This CDR3 has 14 residues. Trimming removed 2 bases at V and 2 bases at J, with 7 bases between. CDR1 is LGHNA, CDR2 YSLEER, per germline. CDR3 amino acids: CASSQSSAYNEQFF. CDR3 nucleotide sequence: TGCGCCAGCAGCCAATCTAGCGCCTACAATGAGCAGTTCTTC.

This clonotype has more than one count but fewer than ten. The J gene is TRBJ1-6, the V gene TRBV6-1; D perhaps matches TRBD1 (6 bases). Deletions cut 3 bases from V and 10 bases from J, with 13 bases between. Per germline, CDR1 MNHNS and CDR2 SASEGT. The CDR3 totals 14 residues. The CDR3 DNA reads as TGTGCCAGCAGTGACCTACAGGGTACCTCACCCCTCCACTTT. It specifies CASSDLQGTSPLHF.

The rearrangement uses TRBV20-1 and TRBJ2-7; D may be TRBD2 (5 bases). The V end was cut by 3 bases, the J end by 5 bases, with 26 bases between. In germline, CDR1 is DFQATT, CDR2 SNEGSKA (reference sequence). The CDR3 spans 17 residues. CDR3 region: CSASVPEGTEKSDEQYF. CDR3 nucleotide sequence: TGCAGTGCTAGTGTCCCCGAGGGAACGGAGAAATCGGACGAGCAGTACTTC.

The V call is TRBV5-1, the J call TRBJ2-1; no reliable D call. Looked up from germline, CDR1 is SGHRS and CDR2 is YFSETQ. This CDR3 comprises 12 residues. V was trimmed by 2 bases and J by 7 bases, leaving 7 bases between them. The chain's CDR3 is CASSFTRNEQFF. The CDR3 bases are TGCGCCAGCAGCTTTACCAGAAATGAGCAGTTCTTC. Using reference TRBV5-1 and TRBJ2-1 for the parts outside the CDR3, the full variable domain is KAGVTQTPRYLIKTRGQQVTLSCSPISGHRSVSWYQQTPGQGLQFLFEYFSETQRNKGNFPGRFSGRQFSNSRSEMNVSTLELGDSALYLCASSFTRNEQFFGPGTRLTVL.

The chain couples TRBV4-2 to TRBJ1-5, with TRBD1 identical over 9 bases. CDR3 length equals 16 residues. Losses at the gene ends were 1 base for V and 5 bases for J; bases not matched to a gene: 6. The germline CDR1 and CDR2 sequences are LGHNA and YNFKEQ. The CDR3 protein is CASSQGPRTGDQPQHF. In DNA, the CDR3 is TGTGCCAGCAGCCAAGGTCCAAGGACAGGGGATCAGCCCCAGCATTTT.

This chain joins TRBV6-2 or TRBV6-3 and TRBJ2-7; no definite D call. V lost 5 bases and J lost 0, with 14 bases in between. This CDR3 is built from 15 residues. Per the germline V gene, CDR1 is MNHEY and CDR2 is SVGEGT. The CDR3 loop is CASSLRAIISYEQYF. CDR3 DNA: TGTGCCAGCAGTCTCCGGGCCATTATCTCCTACGAGCAGTACTTC.

J is TRBJ2-1 and V is TRBV9; no reliable D call. Per germline, CDR1 SGDLS and CDR2 YYNGEE. The CDR3 totals 16 residues. Trimming took 3 bases from V and 1 from J, leaving 14 bases between them. CDR3 loop: CASSATLESSYNEQFF. The CDR3 region has the DNA TGTGCCAGCAGCGCTACCCTAGAAAGTTCCTACAATGAGCAGTTCTTC.

The V and J genes are TRBV7-8 and TRBJ2-5, with D perhaps TRBD1 or TRBD2 (6 bases each). The CDR3 is 16 amino acids. The germline gives CDR1 SGHVS, CDR2 FQNEAQ. V was pared by 2 bases and J by 1 base, with 14 bases between. The CDR3, as DNA: TGTGCCAGCAGCTTAATGGGGGGCCTTGTCCAAGAGACCCAGTACTTC. Translated, it gives CASSLMGGLVQETQYF.

The rearrangement links TRBV12-3 or TRBV12-4 to TRBJ2-5; 8 nucleotides align to TRBD2. The J segment lost 5 bases and the V segment lost 6 bases, leaving 11 bases of the junction unmatched. This CDR3 has 15 residues. As DNA, the CDR3 is TGTGCCAGCAGCCGTTCGCGGGGGGCCCGGGAGACCCAGTACTTC. It yields the protein CASSRSRGARETQYF.

The chain has TRBV24-1 and TRBJ1-5; D is ambiguous. Germline values: CDR1 KGHDR, CDR2 SFDVKD. The V end lost 8 bases, the J end lost 2 bases, and 18 bases lay between the germline ends. This CDR3 contains 16 residues. CDR3 in amino acids: CATKVHRTEGNQPQHF. DNA of the CDR3: TGTGCCACCAAAGTCCATCGGACGGAAGGCAATCAGCCCCAGCATTTT.

This clonotype was seen many times. The chain combines TRBV11-2 with TRBJ2-6; D remains unclear. CDR3 length: 13 residues. Trimming shortened V by 9 bases and J by 4 bases, and 10 bases separated the two germline ends. Germline CDR1 is SGHAT and CDR2 is FQNNGV. The CDR3 region has the DNA TGTGCCAGTCTCTTTGCCGGGGCCAACGTCCTGACTTTC. Its protein is CASLFAGANVLTF.

The chain links TRBV3-1 to TRBJ1-5; TRBD1 agrees at 7 bases. V shed 4 bases and J 4 bases; nucleotides not matched to a gene: 7. The germline gives CDR1 LGHDT, CDR2 YNNKEL (reference sequence). The length of the CDR3 is 15 residues. The CDR3 protein is CASSPGTVPNQPQHF. The DNA of the CDR3 is TGTGCCAGCAGCCCCGGGACAGTTCCGAATCAGCCCCAGCATTTT.

The sample holds a few counts of this clonotype. This rearrangement joins TRBV9 to TRBJ1-2; D is unresolved. Trimming shortened V by 0 bases and J by 3 bases, and 12 bases separated the two germline ends. The CDR3 is 15 residues long. CDR1 is SGDLS and CDR2 is YYNGEE in the germline V gene. The CDR3: CASSVERARDYGYTF. CDR3 coding DNA: TGTGCCAGCAGCGTAGAAAGAGCTCGAGACTATGGCTACACCTTC.

This clonotype was seen only once. The chain carries TRBV4-2 and TRBJ2-3; 7 nucleotides line up with TRBD2. The CDR3 consists of 16 residues. The germline V gene has CDR1 LGHNA and CDR2 YNFKEQ. Trimming took 0 bases from V and 0 from J; bases not matched to a gene: 3. Here the CDR3 DNA reads TGTGCCAGCAGCCAAGACGGCGGGGGAAGCACAGATACGCAGTATTTT. It is translated as CASSQDGGGSTDTQYF.